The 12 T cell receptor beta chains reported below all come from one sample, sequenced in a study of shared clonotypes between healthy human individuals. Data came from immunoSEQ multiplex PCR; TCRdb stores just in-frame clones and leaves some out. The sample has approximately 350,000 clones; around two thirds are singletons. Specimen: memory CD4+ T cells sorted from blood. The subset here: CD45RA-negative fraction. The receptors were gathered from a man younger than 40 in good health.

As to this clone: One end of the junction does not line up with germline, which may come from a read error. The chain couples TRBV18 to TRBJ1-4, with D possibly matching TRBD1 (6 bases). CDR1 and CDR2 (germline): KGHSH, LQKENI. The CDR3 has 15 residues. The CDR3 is CVSSQGSLTNEKLFF. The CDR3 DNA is TGTGTCAGCTCTCAGGGGAGTTTAACTAATGAAAAACTGTTTTTT.

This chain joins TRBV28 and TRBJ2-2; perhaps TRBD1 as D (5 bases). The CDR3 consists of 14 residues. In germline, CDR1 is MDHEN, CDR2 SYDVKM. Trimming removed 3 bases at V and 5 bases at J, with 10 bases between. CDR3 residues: CASSFSAGTGELFF. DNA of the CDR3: TGTGCCAGCAGTTTCTCGGCAGGGACCGGGGAGCTGTTTTTT.

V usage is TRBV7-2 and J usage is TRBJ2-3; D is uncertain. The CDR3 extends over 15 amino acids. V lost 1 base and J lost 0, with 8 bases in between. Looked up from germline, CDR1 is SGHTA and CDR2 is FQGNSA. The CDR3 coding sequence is TGTGCCAGCAGCTTAGTGGGGATTAGCACAGATACGCAGTATTTT. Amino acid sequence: CASSLVGISTDTQYF.

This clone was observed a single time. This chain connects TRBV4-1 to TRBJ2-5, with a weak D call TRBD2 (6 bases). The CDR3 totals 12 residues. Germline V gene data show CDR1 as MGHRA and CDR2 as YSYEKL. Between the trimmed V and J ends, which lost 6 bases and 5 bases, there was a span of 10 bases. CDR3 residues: CASSREFETQYF. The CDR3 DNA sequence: TGCGCCAGCAGTCGGGAGTTCGAGACCCAGTACTTC.

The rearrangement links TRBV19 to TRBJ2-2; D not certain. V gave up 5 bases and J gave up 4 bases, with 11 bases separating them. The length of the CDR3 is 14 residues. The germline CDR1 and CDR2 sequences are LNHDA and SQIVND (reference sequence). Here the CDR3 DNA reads TGTGCCAGTAGTTCGGGTTGGCCCACCGGGGAGCTGTTTTTT. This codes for CASSSGWPTGELFF.

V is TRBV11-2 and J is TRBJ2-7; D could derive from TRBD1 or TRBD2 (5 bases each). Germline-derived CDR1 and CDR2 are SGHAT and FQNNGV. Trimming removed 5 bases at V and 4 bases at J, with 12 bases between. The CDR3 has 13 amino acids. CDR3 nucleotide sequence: TGTGCCAGCAGCGCTAGCTCAGGGTACGAGCAGTACTTC. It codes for CASSASSGYEQYF.

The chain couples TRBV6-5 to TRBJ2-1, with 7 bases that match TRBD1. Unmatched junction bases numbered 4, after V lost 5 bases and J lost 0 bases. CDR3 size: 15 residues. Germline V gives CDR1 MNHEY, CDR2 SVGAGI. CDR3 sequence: CASSGRQGSYNEQFF. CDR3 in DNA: TGTGCCAGCAGTGGAAGACAGGGCTCCTACAATGAGCAGTTCTTC.

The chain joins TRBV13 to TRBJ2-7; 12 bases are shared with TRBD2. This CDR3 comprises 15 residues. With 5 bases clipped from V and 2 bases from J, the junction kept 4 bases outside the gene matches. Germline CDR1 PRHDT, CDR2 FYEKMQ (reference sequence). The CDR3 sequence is CASSPRTSGTYEQYF. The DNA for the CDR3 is TGTGCCAGCAGCCCCCGGACTAGCGGGACCTACGAGCAGTACTTC.

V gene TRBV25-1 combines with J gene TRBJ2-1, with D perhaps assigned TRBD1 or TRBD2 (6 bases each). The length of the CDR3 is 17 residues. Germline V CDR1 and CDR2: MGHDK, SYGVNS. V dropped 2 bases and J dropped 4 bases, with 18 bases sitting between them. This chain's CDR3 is CASSENPPGAVYNEQFF. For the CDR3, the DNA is TGTGCCAGCAGTGAAAACCCCCCGGGGGCGGTATACAATGAGCAGTTCTTC.

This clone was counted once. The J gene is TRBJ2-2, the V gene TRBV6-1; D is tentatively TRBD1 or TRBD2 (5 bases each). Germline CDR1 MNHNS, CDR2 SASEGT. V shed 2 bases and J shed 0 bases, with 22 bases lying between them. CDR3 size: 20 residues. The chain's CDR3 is CASSEIASRGHYANTGELFF. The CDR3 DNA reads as TGTGCCAGCAGTGAAATAGCGAGTAGGGGCCACTACGCGAACACCGGGGAGCTGTTTTTT.

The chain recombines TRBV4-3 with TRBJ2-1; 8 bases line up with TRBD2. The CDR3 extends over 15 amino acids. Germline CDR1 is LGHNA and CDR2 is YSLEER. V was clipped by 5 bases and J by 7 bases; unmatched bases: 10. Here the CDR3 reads CASSKGLGRENEQFF. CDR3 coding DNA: TGCGCCAGCAGCAAGGGACTAGGTCGCGAAAATGAGCAGTTCTTC.

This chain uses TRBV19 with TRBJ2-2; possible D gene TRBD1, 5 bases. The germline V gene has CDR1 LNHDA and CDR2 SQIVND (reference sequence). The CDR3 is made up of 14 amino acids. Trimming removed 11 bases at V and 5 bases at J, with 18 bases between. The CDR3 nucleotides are TGTGCCGGGCATAAGGGGCGAAATACCGGGGAGCTGTTTTTT. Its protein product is CAGHKGRNTGELFF.